One and the same sample provided the 27 T cell receptor beta chains below, sequenced in a study of T cells in Graves' hyperthyroidism and ophthalmopathy. Amplification of TCR beta CDR3 regions used RNA as the template. The primer set for the first-round RT-PCR of the TCR CDR3 was HTBI. TCRdb independently ran MiXCR on the multiplex PCR reads; one entry per CDR3 protein. The sample carries hundreds of thousands of distinct CDR3 sequences, under 20% recorded once. The specimen sequenced was blood. These receptors were collected from a woman aged 30 to 39 with Graves' hyperthyroidism.

With regard to this clonotype: A read error may explain this, as a much larger clone is one base away. The gene calls are TRBV2 and TRBJ2-7; TRBD2 agrees at 8 bases. CDR3 size: 13 residues. The germline CDR1 and CDR2 sequences are SNHLY and FYNNEI. The V and J ends lost 8 bases and 7 bases, in that order; junction bases with no gene match: 10. The CDR3 sequence: CASRSGTRFEQYF. In nucleotides, the CDR3 is TGTGCCAGCCGGTCCGGGACTAGGTTTGAGCAGTACTTC. The full variable domain, rest sourced from reference TRBV2 and TRBJ2-7, is EPEVTQTPSHQVTQMGQEVILRCVPISNHLYFYWYRQILGQKVEFLVSFYNNEISEKSEIFDDQFSVERPDGSNFTLKIRSTKLEDSAMYFCASRSGTRFEQYFGPGTRLTVT.

Only one count was recorded for this clonotype. With a much larger clone just one base away, this may be a read error. The V call is TRBV18, the J call TRBJ2-1, with 14 bases that match TRBD2. The CDR3 is made up of 18 amino acids. In germline, CDR1 is KGHSH, CDR2 LQKENI. J lost 8 bases, V lost 3 bases, and 12 bases had no gene match. The CDR3 sequence: CASSPGTSGSRIVDEQFF. The CDR3 nucleotides are TGTGCCAGCTCACCCGGGACTAGCGGGAGTAGAATAGTAGATGAGCAGTTCTTC.

Many counts were recorded for this clonotype. The CDR3 DNA reads TGTGCCAGCAGCCGACTCGGAAGTAGCGAGACCCAGTACTTC. Translating it yields CASSRLGSSETQYF. The rearrangement uses TRBV5-5 and TRBJ2-5; no firm D call. Germline assignment: CDR1 SGHKS and CDR2 YYEKEE (reference sequence). Trimming removed 4 bases at V and 5 bases at J, with 15 bases between. The CDR3 contains 14 residues.

This chain connects TRBV19 to TRBJ1-2; TRBD1 aligns across 7 bases. The trim removed 6 bases at V and 4 bases at J, leaving 11 bases unmatched. The CDR3 runs 15 residues. Germline V lookup: CDR1 LNHDA, CDR2 SQIVND (reference sequence). CDR3 DNA: TGTGCCAGTAGCACGACCGGGACAGCCTTCTATGGCTACACCTTC. Residues: CASSTTGTAFYGYTF.

This clonotype appeared many times. V usage is TRBV27 and J usage is TRBJ1-3; 9 nucleotides match TRBD1. This CDR3 region has 15 residues. Germline CDR1 is MNHEY and CDR2 is SMNVEV (reference sequence). V was pared by 6 bases and J by 3 bases, with 6 bases of the junction left unmatched. CDR3 DNA: TGTGCCAGCAGGCAACAGGGGGCTTTTGGAAACACCATATATTTT. It encodes CASRQQGAFGNTIYF.

This clonotype was counted at least ten times. The chain links TRBV27 to TRBJ2-1, with TRBD2 matching 8 bases. Trimming took 5 bases from V and 3 from J; bases not matched to a gene: 6. The CDR3 runs 15 residues. Germline CDR1 MNHEY, CDR2 SMNVEV (reference sequence). The DNA of the CDR3 is TGTGCCAGCAGTCCCTCGGGAGGGCTCTACAATGAGCAGTTCTTC. Translated: CASSPSGGLYNEQFF.

This chain connects TRBV5-1 to TRBJ2-5; a possible D gene is TRBD2 (6 bases). The CDR3 length is 15 residues. Trimming shortened V by 3 bases and J by 2 bases, and 14 bases separated the two germline ends. Looked up from germline, CDR1 is SGHRS and CDR2 is YFSETQ. CDR3 protein: CASSWRVPVQETQYF. The CDR3 bases are TGCGCCAGCAGCTGGAGGGTCCCAGTTCAAGAGACCCAGTACTTC.

There are many counts of this clonotype. V is TRBV27 and J is TRBJ2-1, with D perhaps TRBD1 (5 bases). The germline gives CDR1 MNHEY, CDR2 SMNVEV (reference sequence). The germline V and J ends were trimmed by 5 bases and 7 bases, with 21 bases remaining between them. This CDR3 has 16 residues. The CDR3 protein is CASSPRTYRSGNEQFF. The CDR3 DNA follows: TGTGCCAGCAGTCCCCGCACGTACAGGAGTGGAAATGAGCAGTTCTTC.

This clonotype has at least ten counts. The chain links TRBV5-5 to TRBJ2-3; D ambiguous. The V end was cut by 8 bases, the J end by 6 bases, with 10 bases between. Germline V gene data show CDR1 as SGHKS and CDR2 as YYEKEE (reference sequence). The CDR3 sequence is 11 residues long. This chain's CDR3 is CASPKGDTQYF. CDR3 nucleotide sequence: TGTGCCAGTCCAAAGGGCGATACGCAGTATTTT.

V gene TRBV9 combines with J gene TRBJ1-5, with 7 positions matching TRBD1. From germline, CDR1 is SGDLS and CDR2 YYNGEE. Trimming removed 7 bases from V and 3 bases from J; junction bases left unmatched: 4. The CDR3 totals 13 residues. CDR3 region: CASSTGTNQPQHF. CDR3 bases: TGTGCCAGCTCGACAGGGACCAATCAGCCCCAGCATTTT.

Many counts were recorded for this clonotype. J is TRBJ1-5 and V is TRBV28; D might be TRBD1 (6 bases). V was clipped by 7 bases and J by 9 bases, with 16 bases between them. The CDR3 length is 13 residues. Germline V gene data show CDR1 as MDHEN and CDR2 as SYDVKM. This CDR3 is CASTRQAIWPQHF. In DNA form, the CDR3 reads TGTGCCAGCACGAGACAGGCGATCTGGCCCCAGCATTTT.

This clonotype was detected many times. V gene TRBV2 combines with J gene TRBJ1-3, with TRBD1 matching over 8 bases. Looked up from germline, CDR1 is SNHLY and CDR2 is FYNNEI. V was pared by 6 bases and J by 2 bases, with 6 bases of the junction left unmatched. This CDR3 spans 15 amino acids. The CDR3 DNA sequence: TGTGCCAGCAGATGGGACAGGTCTGCTGGAAACACCATATATTTT. Encoded protein: CASRWDRSAGNTIYF.

This clonotype was detected ten times or more. The rearrangement joins TRBV2 to TRBJ1-1, with D unclear. Germline assignment: CDR1 SNHLY and CDR2 FYNNEI. The CDR3 contains 13 residues. V was clipped by 9 bases and J by 2 bases, with 13 bases between them. The CDR3 sequence: CASKVYLNTEAFF. For the CDR3, the DNA is TGTGCCAGTAAGGTATACCTAAACACTGAAGCTTTCTTT.

The J gene is TRBJ2-5, the V gene TRBV19; D is tentatively TRBD1 or TRBD2 (6 bases each). V lost 4 bases and J 1 base, leaving 19 bases between the germline ends. Germline CDR1 reads LNHDA; CDR2 reads SQIVND (reference sequence). This CDR3 is built from 17 residues. The CDR3 DNA is TGTGCCAGTAGTAGTGTTCGGGGGCGCCAACCCCAAGAGACCCAGTACTTC. Its translation is CASSSVRGRQPQETQYF. Full variable domain (missing parts from reference TRBV19 and TRBJ2-5): DGGITQSPKYLFRKEGQNVTLSCEQNLNHDAMYWYRQDPGQGLRLIYYSQIVNDFQKGDIAEGYSVSREKKESFPLTVTSAQKNPTAFYLCASSSVRGRQPQETQYFGPGTRLLVL.

The sample holds a few counts of this clonotype. V and J are TRBV7-8 and TRBJ1-1; no firm D call. The CDR3 is 14 residues long. Germline CDR1 and CDR2: SGHVS and FQNEAQ. Trimming left V 2 bases short and J 2 bases short, with 9 bases between. The CDR3 protein is CASSLLGFNTEAFF. As DNA, the CDR3 is TGTGCCAGCAGCTTATTAGGGTTCAACACTGAAGCTTTCTTT.

This clonotype was seen repeatedly, ten times or more. V and J are TRBV6-1 and TRBJ2-4; a weak D match, TRBD1 (5 bases). Trimming removed 5 bases at V and 1 base at J, with 12 bases between. The CDR3 consists of 15 residues. Germline loops: CDR1 MNHNS, CDR2 SASEGT. CDR3: CASSPQEFAKNIQYF. The CDR3 DNA reads as TGTGCCAGCAGTCCACAGGAATTCGCCAAAAACATTCAGTACTTC.

This clonotype was seen a few times. The CDR3 loop is CASSVPGLAGGGYNEQFF. DNA of the CDR3: TGTGCCAGCAGCGTCCCGGGACTAGCGGGAGGGGGCTACAATGAGCAGTTCTTC. The gene calls are TRBV7-3 and TRBJ2-1; 16 nucleotides match TRBD2. Germline V gene data show CDR1 as SGHTA and CDR2 as FQGTGA. The CDR3 covers 18 residues. V dropped 5 bases and J dropped 3; count of bases not matched to a gene: 7.

This sequence joins TRBV7-9 and TRBJ2-5, with 7 nucleotides matching TRBD1. The CDR3 is 15 residues long. V shed 6 bases and J 2 bases; nucleotides not matched to a gene: 9. Germline V gene lookup returns CDR1 SEHNR and CDR2 FQNEAQ (reference sequence). The CDR3 region has the DNA TGTGCCAGCAGTTCAACAGGGGCTATTCAAGAGACCCAGTACTTC. It codes for CASSSTGAIQETQYF.

This clonotype was observed many times. The chain employs TRBV2 and TRBJ2-3; D unclear. The CDR3 consists of 15 residues. Germline lookup yields CDR1 SNHLY and CDR2 FYNNEI. Trimming removed 6 bases from V and 3 bases from J, with 16 bases in between. This chain's CDR3 is CASSLPPPLTDTQYF. The CDR3 nucleotides are TGTGCCAGCAGCCTCCCCCCTCCCCTTACAGATACGCAGTATTTT.

This clonotype came up a few times. The rearrangement joins TRBV5-1 to TRBJ2-3, with D perhaps TRBD1 (6 bases). The CDR3 spans 13 residues. V lost 4 bases and J 6 bases, leaving 12 bases between the germline ends. Germline V gives CDR1 SGHRS, CDR2 YFSETQ. As DNA, the CDR3 is TGCGCCAGCAGCGGGACATCGGCCGATACGCAGTATTTT. This encodes CASSGTSADTQYF.

The table lists this clonotype with many counts. The gene calls are TRBV7-6 and TRBJ2-7, with 13 bases identical to TRBD2. The CDR3 covers 16 residues. V lost 5 bases, J lost 0 bases, and 4 bases stayed unmatched. Looked up from germline, CDR1 is SGHVS and CDR2 is FNYEAQ. The CDR3 region has the DNA TGTGCCAGCAGCCAAGGGACTAGCGGGGACTCCTACGAGCAGTACTTC. Translating gives CASSQGTSGDSYEQYF.

CDR3 sequence (DNA): TGTGCCAGCAGTTTATTTAGGCCAACAGGGGAGAGCTCCTATAATTCACCCCTCCACTTT. Translated: CASSLFRPTGESSYNSPLHF. This rearrangement joins TRBV6-9 to TRBJ1-6; 7 positions match TRBD1. CDR1 is MNHGY and CDR2 is SVAAGI in the germline V gene. The CDR3 contains 20 residues. The J segment lost 0 bases and the V segment lost 4 bases, leaving 15 bases of the junction unmatched.

This clonotype has only a few counts. This chain links TRBV29-1 with TRBJ2-4; possible D gene TRBD2, 5 bases. Trimming removed 4 bases at V and 8 bases at J, with 12 bases between. Germline CDR1 and CDR2: SQVTM and ANQGSEA. This CDR3 spans 12 amino acids. CDR3 sequence reads: CSVVGVEDIQYF. The CDR3 bases are TGCAGCGTTGTAGGCGTGGAGGACATTCAGTACTTC.

The chain has TRBV19 and TRBJ2-5; D may be TRBD2 (6 bases). Trimming took 6 bases from V and 2 from J, leaving 16 bases between them. The germline gives CDR1 LNHDA, CDR2 SQIVND (reference sequence). The length of the CDR3 is 15 residues. CDR3 in amino acids: CASSRWASEQETQYF. The CDR3, as DNA: TGTGCCAGTAGCAGGTGGGCTAGCGAGCAAGAGACCCAGTACTTC.

At least ten counts were recorded for this clonotype. The V and J genes are TRBV5-1 and TRBJ2-2; no clear D. The CDR3 loop spans 15 amino acids. CDR1 and CDR2 (germline): SGHRS, YFSETQ. V was pared by 5 bases and J by 0 bases, with 11 bases between. The DNA for the CDR3 is TGCGCCAGCAGGCAGGACGCTTCGAACACCGGGGAGCTGTTTTTT. Translated: CASRQDASNTGELFF.

This clonotype was observed at least ten times. V gene TRBV11-1 combines with J gene TRBJ2-3, with D perhaps assigned TRBD1 or TRBD2 (5 bases each). V gave up 5 bases and J gave up 2 bases, with 14 bases separating them. The CDR3 consists of 15 residues. Germline V gene data show CDR1 as SGHAT and CDR2 as FQDESV (reference sequence). CDR3 in amino acids: CASSRLRGYTDTQYF. The CDR3 bases are TGTGCCAGCAGCCGCCTGAGGGGTTACACAGATACGCAGTATTTT.

J is TRBJ2-4 and V is TRBV4-2, with 8 bases matching TRBD2. The J segment lost 4 bases and the V segment lost 0 bases, leaving 5 bases of the junction unmatched. In germline, CDR1 is LGHNA, CDR2 YNFKEQ. CDR3 length: 16 amino acids. In nucleotides, the CDR3 is TGTGCCAGCAGCCAAGAAAGTACGGGAGGGAAAAACATTCAGTACTTC. Translating gives CASSQESTGGKNIQYF.